The T cell receptor beta chain under discussion was sequenced for a study of cytomegalovirus exposure and HLA in healthy donors. Germline CDR1 is SGDLS and CDR2 is YYNGEE. The CDR3 has 16 amino acids. Trimming removed 2 bases from V and 3 bases from J, with 12 bases in between. Details on this clone: Its antigen is not known.

Study-wide results and caveats: Specificity for CMV antigens was confirmed in vitro for a few of the CMV-associated chains. More than 150 TCR beta chains were listed as cytomegalovirus-associated. Generally TCR sequences proved uncommon, though certain public TCRs appeared in numerous donors. A later analysis found first-cohort TCR clusters tended to co-occur in the 90 to 150 validation repertoires.

Using immunoSEQ multiplex PCR, the repertoire was profiled, and TCRdb retains in-frame clones only, with some absent. The table has 250,000 to 300,000 clones, about 90% seen once. The sequence came from a woman between 18 and 29 years old in good health and CMV-seronegative. The rearrangement joins TRBV9 to TRBJ1-6; the D is unclear. Sequenced material: PBMCs. The CDR3 DNA reads TGTGCCAGCAGCGTTGGAGGGAATAGCTATAATTCACCCCTCCACTTT. This encodes CASSVGGNSYNSPLHF.